Shown below are 20 T cell receptor beta chains from a single sample sequenced in a study of blood T cell repertoires in COVID-19. Libraries were prepared by immunoSEQ multiplex PCR; TCRdb keeps only in-frame clonotypes and omits some of them. In the table there are about 68,000 clones, 75% to 95% of which are singletons. Sequenced input: peripheral blood. These receptors came from a woman in her sixties with active COVID-19.

The chain has TRBV5-6 and TRBJ2-7; 10 bases line up with TRBD1. Trimming removed 1 base from V and 2 bases from J; junction bases left unmatched: 3. There are 15 residues in the CDR3. The germline V gene encodes CDR1 SGHDT and CDR2 YYEEEE. CDR3 in DNA: TGTGCCAGCAGCTTGACCGGGACAGGGGCCTACGAGCAGTACTTC. Its protein product is CASSLTGTGAYEQYF.

The V call is TRBV7-2, the J call TRBJ1-2; TRBD1 agrees at 7 bases. In germline, CDR1 is SGHTA, CDR2 FQGNSA. The trim removed 5 bases at V and 4 bases at J, leaving 7 bases unmatched. This CDR3 spans 14 amino acids. CDR3 nucleotide sequence: TGTGCCAGCAGCACCCGACAGGGCCGCTATGGCTACACCTTC. Protein: CASSTRQGRYGYTF.

This chain uses TRBV7-2 with TRBJ2-7; 9 nucleotides align to TRBD2. The germline V gene has CDR1 SGHTA and CDR2 FQGNSA. The CDR3 runs to 14 residues. J was trimmed by 4 bases and V by 5 bases; bases with no gene match: 6. CDR3 loop: CASSPTSGPYEQYF. The CDR3 DNA reads as TGTGCCAGCAGCCCCACTAGCGGGCCATACGAGCAGTACTTC.

The chain combines TRBV7-6 with TRBJ2-1; 10 bases are shared with TRBD2. The CDR3 runs 16 residues. Per germline, CDR1 SGHVS and CDR2 FNYEAQ. V was pared by 5 bases and J by 7 bases, with 11 bases of the junction left unmatched. CDR3 in DNA: TGTGCCAGCAGCCTCACAAGACTAGCGGGTGAGAATGAGCAGTTCTTC. The encoded protein is CASSLTRLAGENEQFF.

The chain employs TRBV7-2 and TRBJ1-4, with D uncertain. Germline CDR1 SGHTA, CDR2 FQGNSA. This CDR3 spans 14 amino acids. Trimming shortened V by 0 bases and J by 7 bases, and 9 bases separated the two germline ends. The DNA of the CDR3 is TGTGCCAGCAGCTTAGCCGGGCGGGGTGAAAAACTGTTTTTT. The encoded protein is CASSLAGRGEKLFF.

In its sample, this clone was seen once. The gene calls are TRBV27 and TRBJ1-5; 8 bases align to TRBD1. Trimming at V came to 5 bases and at J to 7 bases, leaving 10 bases not matched to a gene. Germline loops: CDR1 MNHEY, CDR2 SMNVEV (reference sequence). This CDR3 is 15 amino acids long. The CDR3 DNA is TGTGCCAGCAGTGCAAGAAACAGGGGGTCCCAGCCCCAGCATTTT. Amino acids: CASSARNRGSQPQHF.

With regard to this clone: Its ends do not fully match the called genes, so a read error is possible. Different DNA sequences within this sample yield the same CDR3. The chain links TRBV9 to TRBJ2-7; TRBD1 aligns across 7 bases. The CDR3 length is 15 residues. Germline V lookup: CDR1 SGDLS, CDR2 YYNGEE. CDR3 nucleotides: TGTGCCAGCAGTGTAGGGGGCTGGTTGGGTGACGAGCAGTACTTC. As protein: CASSVGGWLGDEQYF.

This clone was seen only once. This chain links TRBV19 with TRBJ1-5; no reliable D call. The CDR3 totals 15 residues. From germline, CDR1 is LNHDA and CDR2 SQIVND (reference sequence). Trimming pared 2 bases from V and 0 bases from J, leaving 8 bases between. The DNA for the CDR3 is TGTGCCAGTAGTATAACGACTTATAGCAATCAGCCCCAGCATTTT. It yields the protein CASSITTYSNQPQHF.

The V call is TRBV11-2, the J call TRBJ1-1; no reliable D call. The V end lost 4 bases, the J end lost 4 bases, and 13 bases lay between the germline ends. Germline CDR1 SGHAT, CDR2 FQNNGV. This CDR3 is built from 14 residues. As DNA, the CDR3 is TGTGCCAGCAGCTCAGGTAACACGGTCACTGAAGCTTTCTTT. This sequence encodes CASSSGNTVTEAFF.

Concerning this clone: Other DNA sequences in this specimen translate into the identical CDR3. The chain employs TRBV6-1 and TRBJ1-4; possible D gene TRBD1, 6 bases. The CDR3 extends over 20 amino acids. Per the germline V gene, CDR1 is MNHNS and CDR2 is SASEGT. V lost 3 bases, J lost 8 bases, and 31 bases lay in between. The CDR3 reads CASSDALTGTGGMMGEKLFF. In nucleotides, the CDR3 is TGTGCCAGCAGTGACGCTCTCACCGGGACGGGGGGCATGATGGGCGAAAAACTGTTTTTT.

The rearrangement joins TRBV19 to TRBJ2-2; a possible D gene is TRBD1 (6 bases). CDR1 is LNHDA and CDR2 is SQIVND in the germline V gene (reference sequence). V lost 8 bases and J lost 4, with 14 bases in between. The CDR3 extends over 14 amino acids. Here the CDR3 reads CASRRQAATGELFF. The DNA for the CDR3 is TGTGCCAGTCGACGACAGGCAGCCACCGGGGAGCTGTTTTTT.

Here the CDR3 DNA reads TGTGCCAGCAGTCGACAGGGGGGTGAGACCCAGTACTTC. Its translation: CASSRQGGETQYF. The V call is TRBV28, the J call TRBJ2-5, with 9 bases matching TRBD1. Germline V CDR1 and CDR2: MDHEN, SYDVKM. V shed 5 bases and J 5 bases; nucleotides not matched to a gene: 3. The CDR3 has 13 residues.

This clone was seen more than once but under ten times. The rearrangement links TRBV5-1 to TRBJ1-4, with 11 bases fitting TRBD1. Germline CDR1 is SGHRS and CDR2 is YFSETQ. The CDR3 totals 15 residues. Germline trimming cut 4 bases from V and 8 bases from J; bases unmatched to any gene: 7. The CDR3 loop reads CASSRPGQGGEKLFF. DNA for the CDR3: TGCGCCAGCAGCAGGCCGGGACAGGGGGGCGAAAAACTGTTTTTT.

This chain joins TRBV5-6 and TRBJ2-7; no reliable D call. Deletions cut 0 bases from V and 7 bases from J, with 11 bases between. CDR3 size: 13 residues. Germline CDR1 reads SGHDT; CDR2 reads YYEEEE. The CDR3 sequence: CASSLGLELEQYF. The CDR3 DNA follows: TGTGCCAGCAGCTTGGGTCTCGAACTTGAGCAGTACTTC.

The V gene is TRBV6-2 or TRBV6-3, the J gene TRBJ1-4, with D possibly being TRBD1 (5 bases). CDR3 length: 16 amino acids. V was pared by 4 bases and J by 6 bases, with 18 bases between. CDR1 MNHEY and CDR2 SVGEGT come from the germline V gene. CDR3 sequence: CASSSPDSEFYEKLFF. CDR3 nucleotide sequence: TGTGCCAGCAGTTCCCCCGACAGTGAGTTTTATGAAAAACTGTTTTTT.

V and J are TRBV25-1 and TRBJ2-1; 8 bases match TRBD2. Per the germline V gene, CDR1 is MGHDK and CDR2 is SYGVNS. The CDR3 contains 16 residues. The trim removed 6 bases at V and 4 bases at J, leaving 11 bases unmatched. In DNA form, the CDR3 reads TGTGCCAGCAGCCCATCGGGACTAGGGTTTTACAATGAGCAGTTCTTC. Its translation: CASSPSGLGFYNEQFF.

The rearrangement joins TRBV3-1 (or the pseudogene TRBV3-2) to TRBJ2-1; TRBD2 matches 12 bases. J gave up 10 bases and V 5 bases, and 18 bases lay outside the gene matches. This CDR3 contains 18 residues. Germline V gives CDR1 LGHDT, CDR2 YNNKEL (reference sequence). CDR3 nucleotide sequence: TGTGCCAGCAGCTCACGTTGGAGGTCTAGCGGGAGGGCCGGAGAGCAGTTCTTC. This translates into CASSSRWRSSGRAGEQFF.

The chain couples TRBV28 to TRBJ1-6, with D hard to call. The V and J ends lost 3 bases and 9 bases respectively, with 6 bases between them. Germline CDR1 is MDHEN and CDR2 is SYDVKM. CDR3 length equals 12 residues. The CDR3 region has the DNA TGTGCCAGCAGTTTTTCTCGTTCACCCCTCCACTTT. Protein: CASSFSRSPLHF.

The rearrangement joins TRBV4-2 to TRBJ2-6; no definite D call. Trimming cost V 2 bases and J 0 bases, with 2 bases left between them. The germline V gene encodes CDR1 LGHNA and CDR2 YNFKEQ. The CDR3 is 14 residues long. CDR3 DNA: TGTGCCAGCAGCCAACTCTCTGGGGCCAACGTCCTGACTTTC. Its translation: CASSQLSGANVLTF.

A word on this clone: At one of its ends the junction is not consistent with the germline gene, which may arise from a read error. This chain uses TRBV27 with TRBJ1-6; D possibly corresponds to TRBD1 (5 bases). CDR3 length equals 9 residues. Germline CDR1 reads MNHEY; CDR2 reads SMNVEV (reference sequence). CDR3 sequence: CASRGRVDF. Written as DNA, the CDR3 is TGTGCCAGCAGGGGCAGGGTGGACTTT.